The 20 T cell receptor beta chains reported below all come from one sample, sequenced in a study of PD-1 blockade in classical Hodgkin lymphoma. The sample's time point: cycle 4 day 1 (C4D1), after more than 5 weeks of nivolumab. All patients experienced relapse after autologous stem cell transplantation, and brentuximab vedotin exposure was variable. TCRdb's copy holds only in-frame clones and misses some; the assay was immunoSEQ multiplex PCR. The top ten clones hold over 35% of a sample with some 39,000 clones, around 78% of them seen once. The sample consisted of peripheral blood mononuclear cells (PBMCs), taken before the fourth cycle of nivolumab. These receptors all come from a human donor with classical Hodgkin lymphoma.

The chain recombines TRBV29-1 with TRBJ1-2; weak D call: TRBD1 (5 bases). The V gene lost 3 bases and the J gene lost 7 bases, with 15 bases spanning the gap. Germline V gene sequence: CDR1 SQVTM, CDR2 ANQGSEA. This CDR3 contains 13 residues. The CDR3 DNA follows: TGCAGCGTTGAGGTCAGGGAGATGAGTGGCTACACCTTC. It codes for CSVEVREMSGYTF.

The chain combines TRBV28 with TRBJ2-5; tentative D call: TRBD1 (6 bases). V lost 2 bases and J 4 bases, leaving 11 bases between the germline ends. CDR1 and CDR2 (germline): MDHEN, SYDVKM. This CDR3 comprises 14 residues. CDR3 sequence reads: CASSLPGVIETQYF. For the CDR3, the DNA is TGTGCCAGCAGTTTACCAGGGGTTATAGAGACCCAGTACTTC.

The J gene is TRBJ2-2, the V gene TRBV27; 7 nucleotides match TRBD2. This CDR3 comprises 17 residues. Germline CDR1 reads MNHEY; CDR2 reads SMNVEV (reference sequence). Germline trimming cut 2 bases from V and 0 bases from J; bases unmatched to any gene: 6. The CDR3 region is CASSLQLRGANTGELFF. The CDR3 coding sequence is TGTGCCAGCAGTTTACAGCTCCGGGGGGCGAACACCGGGGAGCTGTTTTTT.

The table lists this clone with a few counts. V is TRBV18 and J is TRBJ2-2, with 7 nucleotides matching TRBD2. V gave up 1 base and J gave up 3 bases; unmatched junction bases: 5. The CDR3 runs to 16 residues. Per germline, CDR1 KGHSH and CDR2 LQKENI. CDR3 nucleotides: TGTGCCAGCTCACCACTCGGCGCGGGGGACACCGGGGAGCTGTTTTTT. Translating it yields CASSPLGAGDTGELFF.

The J gene is TRBJ2-1, the V gene TRBV7-3, with TRBD1 identical over 9 bases. The CDR3 is 15 residues long. Germline V gene data show CDR1 as SGHTA and CDR2 as FQGTGA. V lost 4 bases and J lost 3; bases outside the gene matches: 4. The chain's CDR3 is CASSWDRVDYNEQFF. The CDR3 coding sequence is TGTGCCAGCAGCTGGGACAGGGTTGACTACAATGAGCAGTTCTTC.

This clone appeared once. This chain uses TRBV2 with TRBJ2-7; weak D call: TRBD1 (6 bases). The ends were cut back, 6 bases at V and 3 bases at J, with 15 bases in the middle. Germline CDR1 is SNHLY and CDR2 is FYNNEI. The CDR3 has 14 residues. CDR3 in amino acids: CASSTEWTVYEQYF. The DNA of the CDR3 is TGTGCCAGCAGCACGGAATGGACAGTCTACGAGCAGTACTTC.

This clone was seen a handful of times. The chain recombines TRBV4-2 with TRBJ1-2; D might be TRBD1 (5 bases). Germline loops: CDR1 LGHNA, CDR2 YNFKEQ. Trimming took 0 bases from V and 6 from J, leaving 17 bases between them. The CDR3 consists of 16 residues. The chain's CDR3 is CASSQDMDTSWNGYTF. Here the CDR3 DNA reads TGTGCCAGCAGCCAAGACATGGACACCTCTTGGAATGGCTACACCTTC.

The chain employs TRBV4-3 and TRBJ1-2; 7 positions match TRBD1. The CDR3 is made up of 16 amino acids. V shed 0 bases, J shed 0 bases, and the junction held 4 bases outside the gene matches. Looked up from germline, CDR1 is LGHNA and CDR2 is YSLEER. CDR3 sequence (DNA): TGCGCCAGCAGCCAAGATCTCCAGGGGGCTAACTATGGCTACACCTTC. This translates into CASSQDLQGANYGYTF.

The chain carries TRBV18 and TRBJ1-1; D is perhaps TRBD1 (6 bases). This CDR3 is 15 amino acids long. CDR1 and CDR2 (germline): KGHSH, LQKENI. Trimming took off 4 bases at V and 1 base at J, with 13 bases between the two ends. The CDR3 here is CASSQEVRGNTEAFF. CDR3 sequence (DNA): TGTGCCAGCTCACAGGAGGTCAGGGGGAACACTGAAGCTTTCTTT. Variable domain in full (rest from reference TRBV18 and TRBJ1-1): NAGVMQNPRHLVRRRGQEARLRCSPMKGHSHVYWYRQLPEEGLKFMVYLQKENIIDESGMPKERFSAEFPKEGPSILRIQQVVRGDSAAYFCASSQEVRGNTEAFFGQGTRLTVV.

The rearrangement uses TRBV9 and TRBJ1-6, with D uncertain. Trimming stripped 0 bases from V and 9 bases from J, with 13 bases between. Germline-derived CDR1 and CDR2 are SGDLS and YYNGEE. The CDR3 loop spans 15 amino acids. In DNA, the CDR3 is TGTGCCAGCAGCGTAGCCATAACAGTACCTTCACCCCTCCACTTT. The encoded protein is CASSVAITVPSPLHF.

The genes are TRBV11-1 and TRBJ2-7; tentative D call: TRBD1 (6 bases). Germline V CDR1 and CDR2: SGHAT, FQDESV (reference sequence). The length of the CDR3 is 15 residues. V was cut by 6 bases and J by 2 bases, with 17 bases left in between. CDR3 loop: CASRVTGIRTYEQYF. CDR3 DNA: TGTGCCAGCAGAGTCACAGGGATAAGAACCTACGAGCAGTACTTC.

The genes are TRBV18 and TRBJ2-7, with 7 nucleotides matching TRBD1. The V gene end was trimmed by 4 bases and the J gene end by 0 bases; junction bases not matched to a gene: 9. Germline V gene data show CDR1 as KGHSH and CDR2 as LQKENI. The CDR3 has 16 amino acids. CDR3 nucleotides: TGTGCCAGCTCACTAGGTACAGGGGCGAACTCCTACGAGCAGTACTTC. It codes for CASSLGTGANSYEQYF.

This chain links TRBV5-1 with TRBJ2-3, with D maybe TRBD1 (6 bases). Trimming pared 0 bases from V and 8 bases from J, leaving 16 bases between. The CDR3 contains 15 residues. The germline V gene encodes CDR1 SGHRS and CDR2 YFSETQ. The CDR3 reads CASSLGGARGGTQYF. The CDR3 nucleotides read TGCGCCAGCAGCTTGGGTGGGGCCCGAGGGGGTACGCAGTATTTT.

V gene TRBV6-5 combines with J gene TRBJ2-3; 11 bases fit TRBD2. The germline CDR1 and CDR2 sequences are MNHEY and SVGAGI. V was pared by 5 bases and J by 7 bases, with 8 bases of the junction left unmatched. CDR3 size: 15 residues. The DNA for the CDR3 is TGTGCCAGCAGTAACCTAGCGGGGGGTTCAAATACGCAGTATTTT. Amino acid sequence: CASSNLAGGSNTQYF.

V gene TRBV7-6 combines with J gene TRBJ2-5; either TRBD1 or TRBD2 may supply D (5 bases each). The germline V gene has CDR1 SGHVS and CDR2 FNYEAQ. Trimming removed 3 bases from V and 5 bases from J, with 10 bases in between. The length of the CDR3 is 13 residues. CDR3 sequence (DNA): TGTGCCAGCAGCTTGAGGTGGGGGGAGACCCAGTACTTC. Translation: CASSLRWGETQYF.

This rearrangement joins TRBV6-5 to TRBJ1-4; D is uncertain. CDR1 is MNHEY and CDR2 is SVGAGI in the germline V gene. The CDR3 contains 14 residues. V lost 6 bases to trimming and J lost 8 bases, with 16 bases between them. The CDR3 DNA reads TGTGCCAGCAGAAAGGGCGGGCAGGCGGAAAAACTGTTTTTT. It specifies CASRKGGQAEKLFF.

The genes are TRBV6-5 and TRBJ1-6; D call uncertain. Trimming left V 0 bases short and J 9 bases short, with 9 bases between. This CDR3 contains 14 residues. The V gene's germline CDR1 is MNHEY and CDR2 SVGAGI. The CDR3 DNA follows: TGTGCCAGCAGTTACTCGAATAGCGTTTCACCCCTCCACTTT. It yields the protein CASSYSNSVSPLHF.

The rearrangement joins TRBV9 to TRBJ1-2, with D tentatively TRBD1 (6 bases). Per germline, CDR1 SGDLS and CDR2 YYNGEE. The V gene lost 4 bases and the J gene lost 4 bases, with 17 bases spanning the gap. The length of the CDR3 is 15 residues. CDR3 in amino acids: CASSLQPGGAYGYTF. CDR3 DNA sequence: TGTGCCAGCAGCCTTCAACCGGGGGGGGCCTATGGCTACACCTTC.

The chain combines TRBV11-3 with TRBJ2-5, with D unclear. Germline values: CDR1 SGHNT, CDR2 YENEEA. Trimming removed 0 bases from V and 2 bases from J, with 4 bases in between. The CDR3 length is 13 residues. The CDR3 DNA is TGTGCCAGCAGCTTAGAGCAGCAAGAGACCCAGTACTTC. Translated, it gives CASSLEQQETQYF.

The CDR3 bases are TGTGCCAGCAGCCCGAGCCTACTGTCAAACATTCAGTACTTC. This translates into CASSPSLLSNIQYF. The J gene is TRBJ2-4, the V gene TRBV7-3, with D unclear. Trimming removed 5 bases from V and 6 bases from J, with 14 bases in between. The CDR3 totals 14 residues. Germline CDR1 reads SGHTA; CDR2 reads FQGTGA.